This T cell receptor (beta chain) was obtained from a study of human T cells and chemical hapten exposure. The overall study: Patients received weekly diphenylcyclopropenone doses to the scalp throughout the approximately 24-week study. DPC (0.01%) was patch tested on the upper back and read at 6 days. Chiefly women, the patients showed alopecia areata, totalis or universalis.

Points on this clonotype: Since a much larger clone is just one base distant, this may be a read error.

One entry per CDR3 protein, called by TCRdb with MiXCR from the RACE reads. Of around 33,000 distinct CDR3 sequences listed, 9.5% to 15% are singletons. The time point: pre-sensitization, week 0. As for treatment: therapeutic diphenylcyclopropenone sensitization with weekly scalp DPC. Unfractionated whole blood was the source of the extracted total RNA. In every case, blood was obtained before the patch test was applied. CDR1 MNHNS and CDR2 SASEGT come from the germline V gene. There are 11 residues in the CDR3. The ends were cut back, 7 bases at V and 4 bases at J, with 8 bases in the middle. This sequence joins TRBV6-1 and TRBJ2-7, with TRBD2 as a possible D gene (5 bases). The sequence came from a woman between 35 and 50 years old with alopecia areata. Some clones in this sample may be carry-over from other donors' samples. Source: whole blood, taken in connection with sensitization to the hapten diphenylcyclopropenone (DPC). The CDR3 loop is CASTTRYEQYF. As DNA, the CDR3 is TGTGCCAGCACTACTAGATACGAGCAGTACTTC.